This T cell receptor (beta chain) was profiled in a study of radiotherapy plus CTLA-4 blockade in lung cancer. Study-level findings and limits: TCR clones from tumors expanded in blood after radiotherapy plus ipilimumab.

Sequenced by immunoSEQ multiplex PCR; TCRdb stores in-frame clones only, minus some. The data contain more than 80,000 clones, about 83% of them singletons. Worth noting for this clone: Antigen specificity is unknown.

CDR1 and CDR2 from the germline V gene are SNHLY and FYNNEI. The CDR3 totals 13 residues. V was shortened by 11 bases and J by 8 bases, with 16 bases between the two germline ends. The genes are TRBV2 and TRBJ1-6; tentatively, D is TRBD1 (5 bases). The TCR originated in a human donor with non-small cell lung cancer that progressed on radiotherapy plus ipilimumab. Some clones in this sample may be carry-over from other donors' samples. The sample was peripheral blood, taken from a patient treated with radiotherapy plus ipilimumab. DNA for the CDR3: TGTGCCGGCAATCAGGGAGATCATTCACCCCTCCACTTT. Protein sequence: CAGNQGDHSPLHF.